The rows below give T cell receptor beta chains drawn from one sample of a study of OX40 agonist ivuxolimab in advanced cancers. Sequenced by immunoSEQ multiplex PCR; TCRdb stores in-frame clones only, minus some. In the table there are 100,000 or so clones, around nine tenths of which are singletons. The sequencing used CD4+ or CD8+ T cells sorted from blood, collected in a trial of the OX40 agonist ivuxolimab. These receptors were obtained from an adult with an advanced solid tumor such as melanoma, head and neck, liver or kidney cancer. CDR3s include the opening cysteine and the closing phenylalanine or tryptophan. A D gene is named only where the DNA matches it firmly. Not all rows give a size; the values are once, few, many and, for expanded clones, a class.

once TRBJ2-5 TRBV9 TRBD1 CASSVGRTGGHGETQYF TGTGCCAGCAGCGTAGGAAGGACAGGGGGCCACGGAGAGACCCAGTACTTC
NA TRBJ2-3 TRBV7-6 NA CASSLGGLTDTQYF TGTGCCAGCAGCTTAGGGGGTCTCACAGATACGCAGTATTTT
NA TRBJ1-1 TRBV6-6 TRBD1 CASSPRQGEAFF TGTGCCAGCAGCCCTCGACAGGGAGAAGCTTTCTTT
once TRBJ2-2 TRBV11-2 NA CASSGGGVYTGELFF TGTGCCAGCAGCGGAGGAGGGGTGTACACCGGGGAGCTGTTTTTT
once TRBJ1-2 TRBV4-3 NA CASSLISQGKGGYTF TGCGCCAGCAGCCTTATCTCTCAGGGAAAAGGGGGCTACACCTTC
NA TRBJ2-7 TRBV7-8 NA CASSFKVSYEQYF TGTGCCAGCAGCTTTAAGGTCTCCTACGAGCAGTACTTC
NA TRBJ1-1 TRBV5-1 NA CASSFAGRGAFF TGCGCCAGCAGCTTCGCCGGGCGAGGCGCTTTCTTT
once TRBJ2-2 TRBV30 TRBD1 CAWSVRGQVRAGELFF TGTGCCTGGAGTGTGAGGGGACAGGTCCGGGCCGGGGAGCTGTTTTTT
NA TRBJ2-5 TRBV7-8 TRBD2 CASSLARGSGGYQETQYF TGTGCCAGCAGCTTAGCGCGGGGGAGCGGGGGGTACCAAGAGACCCAGTACTTC
NA TRBJ2-7 TRBV6-1 NA CASSGPSVNEQYF TGTGCCAGCAGTGGACCTAGCGTTAACGAGCAGTACTTC
NA TRBJ1-6 TRBV7-2 NA CASSSAWGPNSPLHF TGTGCCAGCAGCTCCGCCTGGGGACCGAATTCACCCCTCCACTTT
NA TRBJ1-5 TRBV9 TRBD1 CASSDRDRGRGAYSNQPQHF TGTGCCAGCAGCGACCGGGACAGGGGGCGCGGGGCCTATAGCAATCAGCCCCAGCATTTT
NA TRBJ1-2 TRBV6-5 NA CASSSPGNYGYTF TGTGCCAGCAGTAGCCCCGGAAACTATGGCTACACCTTC
NA TRBJ2-6 TRBV28 TRBD1 CASSPGGTGANVLTF TGTGCCAGCAGCCCAGGGGGAACTGGGGCCAACGTCCTGACTTTC
NA TRBJ2-1 TRBV6-5 TRBD2 CASSLAGGDNEQFF TGTGCCAGCAGTCTAGCGGGGGGGGACAATGAGCAGTTCTTC
NA TRBJ2-5 TRBV6-1 TRBD2 CASSEGGGSKETQYF TGTGCCAGCAGTGAAGGCGGGGGTTCAAAAGAGACCCAGTACTTC
NA TRBJ2-6 TRBV5-8 TRBD2 CASSFAGGASSGANVLTF TGTGCCAGCAGCTTCGCGGGGGGGGCGAGCTCTGGGGCCAACGTCCTGACTTTC
NA TRBJ1-5 TRBV21-1 NA CASSNTGGCRQPQHF TGTGCCAGCAGCAACACAGGGGGCTGTAGGCAGCCCCAGCATTTT
NA TRBJ1-1 TRBV27 NA CASSLGMSGTEAFF TGTGCCAGCAGTTTAGGAATGTCGGGAACTGAAGCTTTCTTT
NA TRBJ2-5 TRBV18 NA CASSPVQGTGETQYF TGTGCCAGCTCACCAGTGCAGGGAACGGGGGAGACCCAGTACTTC
NA TRBJ2-7 TRBV14 NA CASSRQHPGRASYEQYF TGTGCCAGCAGCCGACAACACCCGGGCCGGGCGTCCTACGAGCAGTACTTC
NA TRBJ1-1 TRBV7-3 NA CASSLGRNTEAFF TGTGCCAGCAGCTTGGGAAGGAACACTGAAGCTTTCTTT
NA TRBJ2-5 TRBV6-6 TRBD2 CASSYWASGGQETQYF TGTGCCAGCAGTTACTGGGCTAGCGGGGGCCAAGAGACCCAGTACTTC
NA TRBJ2-7 TRBV30 TRBD1 CAWSVRGQGLEQYF TGTGCCTGGAGTGTACGGGGACAGGGTCTCGAGCAGTACTTC
NA TRBJ2-1 TRBV9 NA CASSVGDLGSIGYNEQFF TGTGCCAGCAGCGTAGGGGACTTGGGAAGTATAGGGTACAATGAGCAGTTCTTC
NA TRBJ1-1 TRBV29-1 NA CSVGSPGYRGGF TGCAGCGTTGGGTCCCCGGGTTATAGGGGGGGTTTT
once TRBJ1-5 TRBV18 TRBD1 CASSPGQGGSNQPQHF TGTGCCAGCTCACCGGGACAGGGGGGAAGCAATCAGCCCCAGCATTTT
few TRBJ1-5 TRBV6-6 TRBD1 CASSNPGGSGNQPQHF TGTGCCAGCAGTAACCCAGGGGGTTCGGGCAATCAGCCCCAGCATTTT
few TRBJ2-7 TRBV7-6 TRBD1 CASSTGQGGEQYF TGTGCCAGCAGCACGGGACAGGGCGGCGAGCAGTACTTC
NA TRBJ2-7 TRBV28 NA CASSPGGKDEQYF TGTGCCAGCAGCCCAGGGGGGAAGGACGAGCAGTACTTC
NA TRBJ2-3 TRBV30 NA CAWRGASTDTQYF TGTGCCTGGAGGGGGGCTAGCACAGATACGCAGTATTTT
NA TRBJ1-2 TRBV9 NA CASNRDGGLYGYTF TGTGCCAGCAACCGGGACGGAGGTCTCTATGGCTACACCTTC
NA TRBJ1-2 TRBV7-9 NA CASSLDTANYGYTF TGTGCCAGCAGCTTAGATACAGCCAACTATGGCTACACCTTC
once TRBJ2-5 TRBV18 NA CASSSGHQETQYF TGTGCCAGCTCATCGGGACATCAAGAGACCCAGTACTTC
NA TRBJ1-6 TRBV6-4 NA CASSDSGPSSPLHF TGTGCCAGCAGTGACTCCGGACCGAGCTCACCCCTCCACTTT
NA TRBJ2-7 TRBV5-1 TRBD1 CASSLEGTGDYEQYF TGCGCCAGCAGCTTGGAGGGGACAGGGGACTACGAGCAGTACTTC
NA TRBJ1-1 TRBV30 NA CAWGLAGRGSAIF TGTGCCTGGGGTTTGGCCGGCCGAGGGAGTGCGATCTTT
NA TRBJ2-7 TRBV27 TRBD1 CASSVRTGGWYEQYF TGTGCCAGCAGTGTGAGGACAGGGGGCTGGTACGAGCAGTACTTC
NA TRBJ1-6 TRBV19 NA CASSSVWGDSSYNSPLHF TGTGCCAGTAGTAGCGTCTGGGGTGACAGCTCCTATAATTCACCCCTCCACTTT
few TRBJ1-1 TRBV19 TRBD1 CASTWSGQGVRGTEAFF TGTGCCAGTACATGGTCAGGACAGGGGGTGAGGGGCACTGAAGCTTTCTTT
NA TRBJ2-1 TRBV5-1 NA CASSWMTGYNEQFF TGCGCCAGCAGCTGGATGACAGGTTACAATGAGCAGTTCTTC
NA TRBJ2-7 TRBV6-5 TRBD2 CASRAGVYEQYF TGTGCCAGCAGGGCGGGGGTCTACGAGCAGTACTTC
NA TRBJ1-5 TRBV5-1 NA CASSGDSNQPQHF TGCGCCAGCAGCGGGGACAGCAATCAGCCCCAGCATTTT
NA TRBJ1-4 TRBV7-6 NA CASSSRQATNEKLFF TGTGCCAGCAGCTCCCGACAGGCAACTAATGAAAAACTGTTTTTT
NA TRBJ2-5 TRBV2 NA CASSKLGRGQETQYF TGTGCCAGCAGTAAACTGGGCAGGGGTCAAGAGACCCAGTACTTC
once TRBJ1-5 TRBV21-1 NA CASSRKEGINQPQHF TGTGCCAGCAGCCGAAAGGAGGGGATTAATCAGCCCCAGCATTTT
few TRBJ2-5 TRBV30 NA CAWIPTLGPGETQYF TGTGCCTGGATACCCACTTTGGGACCGGGAGAGACCCAGTACTTC
NA TRBJ2-3 TRBV4-1 NA CASSQDWGANTDTQYF TGCGCCAGCAGCCAAGATTGGGGGGCAAACACAGATACGCAGTATTTT
once TRBJ1-5 TRBV19 TRBD1 CASSLLGQGGNQPQHF TGTGCCAGTAGTCTGTTGGGACAGGGAGGCAATCAGCCCCAGCATTTT
NA TRBJ1-1 TRBV19 TRBD1 CASTKDRGPEAFF TGTGCCAGTACCAAGGACAGGGGGCCTGAAGCTTTCTTT
NA TRBJ1-1 TRBV11-2 NA CASSLSVAGRIAFF TGTGCCAGCAGCTTATCCGTCGCGGGGCGGATAGCTTTCTTT